This is a list of T cell receptor beta chains from one sample in a study of technical replicates of blood from a handful of donors. The method was immunoSEQ multiplex PCR; TCRdb's version includes in-frame clones alone and lacks a portion of them. Counted here are approximately 60,000 clones, roughly 89% occurring once; the ten biggest clones make up around 5.5%. Sequencing input: PBMCs. All receptors derive from a human donor in good health. Some clones in this sample may be carry-over from other donors' samples. CDR3s include the opening cysteine and the closing phenylalanine or tryptophan. A D gene is named only where the DNA matches it firmly. Only part of the rows carry a size: once, few, many, or a class if the clone is expanded.

>TRBJ1-4|.|TRBD1|TRBV2
CASTGTGGPMGEKLFF
TGTGCCAGTACCGGGACAGGGGGCCCCATGGGAGAAAAACTGTTTTTT
>TRBJ2-2|.|.|TRBV6-7
CASSYRTGLIKGTGELFF
TGTGCCAGCAGTTACCGAACGGGACTCATAAAGGGCACCGGGGAGCTGTTTTTT
>TRBJ2-2|.|.|TRBV7-7
CASSTDSPAGELFF
TGTGCCAGCAGCACCGACTCACCCGCAGGGGAGCTGTTTTTT
>TRBJ1-4|once|TRBD1|TRBV15
CATSRIGQGANEKLFF
TGTGCCACCAGCAGGATCGGACAGGGGGCTAATGAAAAACTGTTTTTT
>TRBJ2-3|.|TRBD2|TRBV4-3
CASSQGLAGGLSTDTQYF
TGCGCCAGCAGCCAAGGACTAGCGGGGGGCCTTAGCACAGATACGCAGTATTTT
>TRBJ2-5|.|TRBD2|TRBV5-8
CASSLSGGKTQYF
TGTGCCAGCAGCTTATCCGGGGGGAAGACCCAGTACTTC
>TRBJ2-7|.|.|TRBV11-1
CASSMTGAYEQYF
TGTGCCAGCAGCATGACAGGAGCCTACGAGCAGTACTTC
>TRBJ2-5|.|.|TRBV14
CASSRGGAGETQYF
TGTGCCAGCAGCCGGGGGGGCGCCGGGGAGACCCAGTACTTC
>TRBJ2-7|medium-sized|TRBD1|TRBV10-3
CAISRTGYHEQYF
TGTGCCATCAGTAGGACAGGGTACCACGAGCAGTACTTC
>TRBJ2-7|.|.|TRBV5-1
CASSLDPPIGLANYEQYF
TGCGCCAGCAGCTTGGACCCTCCCATAGGACTTGCCAATTACGAGCAGTACTTC
>TRBJ1-1|few|.|TRBV7-2
CASSLGQGGGNTEAFF
TGTGCCAGCAGCTTAGGGCAGGGCGGGGGGAACACTGAAGCTTTCTTT
>TRBJ2-1|.|TRBD2|TRBV7-6
CASSSGTSGSLDEQFF
TGTGCCAGCAGCTCGGGGACTAGCGGGAGTCTGGATGAGCAGTTCTTC
>TRBJ2-2|.|TRBD2|TRBV7-9
CASSASGNTGELFF
TGTGCCAGCAGCGCTAGCGGGAACACCGGGGAGCTGTTTTTT
>TRBJ2-4|.|.|TRBV18
CASSPLGGWENIQYF
TGTGCCAGCTCACCGCTTGGGGGCTGGGAAAACATTCAGTACTTC
>TRBJ2-7|.|.|TRBV21-1
CASTSGTRAYEQYF
TGTGCCAGCACCTCCGGGACAAGGGCCTACGAGCAGTACTTC
>TRBJ2-6|.|TRBD2|TRBV6-1
CASSELAGGRSGANVLTF
TGTGCCAGCAGTGAGTTGGCGGGGGGGCGGTCTGGGGCCAACGTCCTGACTTTC
>TRBJ2-5|.|TRBD2|TRBV7-2
CASSGRGLAGGQAETQYF
TGTGCCAGCAGCGGCCGAGGACTAGCGGGGGGGCAAGCTGAGACCCAGTACTTC
>TRBJ1-2|few|TRBD1|TRBV2
CASRRTGGPYGYTF
TGTGCCAGCAGAAGGACAGGGGGACCCTATGGCTACACCTTC
>TRBJ2-1|.|TRBD2|TRBV10-3
CAISESGLAGGPSSYNEQFF
TGTGCCATCAGTGAGTCGGGACTAGCGGGGGGCCCGAGCTCCTACAATGAGCAGTTCTTC
>TRBJ1-1|.|.|TRBV4-3
CASSHQDGGTEAFF
TGCGCCAGCAGCCACCAAGACGGGGGCACTGAAGCTTTCTTT
>TRBJ2-3|.|.|TRBV19
CASSIDLVAGTQYF
TGTGCCAGTAGTATAGATCTGGTCGCGGGTACGCAGTATTTT
>TRBJ1-2|.|.|TRBV30
CVTRGGGGYTF
TGTGTTACTCGGGGGGGAGGTGGCTACACCTTC
>TRBJ1-6|once|TRBD1|TRBV4-1
CASSQGGRQGVGSYNSPLHF
TGCGCCAGCAGCCAAGGGGGGAGACAGGGTGTCGGCTCCTATAATTCACCCCTCCACTTT
>TRBJ2-7|.|TRBD1|TRBV5-6
CASSFDWDRGSYEQYF
TGTGCCAGCAGCTTTGATTGGGACAGGGGGTCCTACGAGCAGTACTTC
>TRBJ1-3|.|.|TRBV2
CASIPGGGDSGNTIYF
TGTGCCAGCATCCCCGGAGGAGGCGACTCTGGAAACACCATATATTTT
>TRBJ1-2|.|.|TRBV5-8
CASSRGAFNYGYTF
TGTGCCAGCAGCCGTGGGGCGTTTAACTATGGCTACACCTTC
>TRBJ1-5|.|TRBD1|TRBV19
CASSIGQGGNQPQHF
TGTGCCAGTAGTATTGGACAGGGTGGCAATCAGCCCCAGCATTTT